These 32 T cell receptor beta chains share one sample of origin, sequenced in a study of T-cell memory formation after mild COVID-19. TCRdb fed the 5' RACE reads into MiXCR, producing one record per CDR3 protein. The sample records some 100,000 distinct CDR3 sequences, over 8.5% being singletons. Source material: PBMCs or a T cell subset sorted from them (not recorded which). The source of these receptors is a man younger than 35 who had mild COVID-19 (a few samples of this study predate the infection). Cell type and time point are not known.

Only a few counts were recorded for this clonotype. V usage is TRBV7-9 and J usage is TRBJ2-2; a weak D match, TRBD2 (6 bases). This CDR3 is 15 amino acids long. The ends were cut back, 5 bases at V and 4 bases at J, with 14 bases in the middle. Germline CDR1 and CDR2: SEHNR and FQNEAQ (reference sequence). The CDR3 is CASSGRDSLTGELFF. In DNA, the CDR3 is TGTGCCAGCAGCGGACGGGACTCCCTCACCGGGGAGCTGTTTTTT.

This clonotype was counted many times. The J gene is TRBJ2-1, the V gene TRBV12-3 or TRBV12-4, with TRBD2 identical over 8 bases. The ends lost 2 bases at V and 7 bases at J; junction bases unmatched: 4. This CDR3 spans 14 amino acids. This CDR3 is CASSLLAGGNEQFF. CDR3 in DNA: TGTGCCAGCAGTTTACTCGCGGGGGGTAATGAGCAGTTCTTC.

V is TRBV20-1 and J is TRBJ1-5; unclear D gene. The V and J ends lost 0 bases and 4 bases respectively, with 10 bases between them. The CDR3 loop spans 14 amino acids. The V gene's germline CDR1 is DFQATT and CDR2 SNEGSKA (reference sequence). CDR3 bases: TGCAGTGCTAGAGATATGACGGATAATCAGCCCCAGCATTTT. It translates to CSARDMTDNQPQHF.

The rearrangement uses TRBV4-1 and TRBJ2-2; TRBD1 matches 8 bases. The CDR3 is 14 amino acids. The V gene end was trimmed by 4 bases and the J gene end by 5 bases; junction bases not matched to a gene: 3. Germline V gene lookup returns CDR1 MGHRA and CDR2 YSYEKL. This chain's CDR3 is CASSPGQGTGELFF. DNA of the CDR3: TGCGCCAGCAGCCCTGGACAGGGAACCGGGGAGCTGTTTTTT.

The chain carries TRBV27 and TRBJ2-5; tentatively, D is TRBD2 (7 bases). Trimming took off 1 base at V and 9 bases at J, with 18 bases between the two ends. The CDR3 contains 15 residues. Germline CDR1 and CDR2: MNHEY and SMNVEV (reference sequence). The CDR3 DNA sequence: TGTGCCAGCAGTTTATGGGGCGGGGGCCGGGGGGCCCAGTACTTC. Translated: CASSLWGGGRGAQYF.

This clonotype has ten or more counts. This chain uses TRBV7-9 with TRBJ2-7; TRBD1 agrees at 8 bases. Germline V gene lookup returns CDR1 SEHNR and CDR2 FQNEAQ (reference sequence). The V gene end was trimmed by 1 base and the J gene end by 3 bases; junction bases not matched to a gene: 2. The CDR3 loop spans 14 amino acids. CDR3 sequence reads: CASSLVGQDYEQYF. CDR3 nucleotide sequence: TGTGCCAGCAGCTTAGTGGGACAGGACTACGAGCAGTACTTC.

The chain recombines TRBV7-9 with TRBJ2-3; D possibly uses TRBD1 or TRBD2 (5 bases each). There are 16 residues in the CDR3. V was shortened by 4 bases and J by 5 bases, with 19 bases between the two germline ends. Germline V gives CDR1 SEHNR, CDR2 FQNEAQ (reference sequence). The CDR3: CASSSSVGDEGDTQYF. For the CDR3, the DNA is TGTGCCAGCAGCTCCTCCGTGGGGGATGAGGGAGATACGCAGTATTTT.

This clonotype was counted many times. CDR3 region: CASSLVGQRGTGKEKLFF. The CDR3 nucleotides are TGTGCCAGCAGTTTAGTAGGGCAGCGTGGTACAGGCAAGGAAAAACTGTTTTTT. This sequence joins TRBV12-3 or TRBV12-4 and TRBJ1-4; TRBD1 is a possible D gene (5 bases). This CDR3 region has 18 residues. Trimming stripped 1 base from V and 8 bases from J, with 23 bases between.

This clonotype was seen a few times. The V and J genes are TRBV7-3 and TRBJ2-3; the D is unclear. The V and J ends lost 1 base and 4 bases respectively, with 6 bases between them. CDR3 length: 13 amino acids. Germline V gene data show CDR1 as SGHTA and CDR2 as FQGTGA. Here the CDR3 reads CASSLITSDTQYF. The DNA of the CDR3 is TGTGCCAGCAGCTTAATAACGTCAGATACGCAGTATTTT.

This clonotype appeared once. This chain links TRBV4-1 with TRBJ1-4; D is undetermined. This CDR3 comprises 14 residues. Germline V lookup: CDR1 MGHRA, CDR2 YSYEKL. Trimming cost V 4 bases and J 7 bases, with 13 bases left between them. CDR3 protein: CASSPGLGIEKLFF. The CDR3 coding sequence is TGCGCCAGCAGCCCGGGTCTCGGGATTGAAAAACTGTTTTTT.

This clonotype has ten or more counts. The chain recombines TRBV6-5 with TRBJ2-2, with D unclear. Germline V gene sequence: CDR1 MNHEY, CDR2 SVGAGI. CDR3 length: 15 residues. V was cut by 2 bases and J by 1 base, with 8 bases left in between. The CDR3 DNA reads as TGTGCCAGCAGTTACCAGGCAGGGAACACCGGGGAGCTGTTTTTT. Residues: CASSYQAGNTGELFF.

Only a few counts were recorded for this clonotype. The chain is built from TRBV6-5 and TRBJ1-2; tentative D call: TRBD1 (5 bases). Per germline, CDR1 MNHEY and CDR2 SVGAGI. The CDR3 totals 12 residues. The V end was cut by 0 bases, the J end by 9 bases, with 8 bases between. CDR3 DNA: TGTGCCAGCAGTTACTCAGGGGCGCGCTACACCTTC. It translates to CASSYSGARYTF.

The chain uses TRBV5-1 and TRBJ1-4; weak D call: TRBD1 (6 bases). Trimming stripped 0 bases from V and 7 bases from J, with 13 bases between. Germline V gene data show CDR1 as SGHRS and CDR2 as YFSETQ. The CDR3 is 15 residues long. The CDR3 spells CASSLAPQGGEKLFF. In nucleotides, the CDR3 is TGCGCCAGCAGCTTGGCCCCACAGGGAGGTGAAAAACTGTTTTTT.

This clonotype was seen a handful of times. The chain is built from TRBV7-2 and TRBJ2-2; 7 bases line up with TRBD2. The germline CDR1 and CDR2 sequences are SGHTA and FQGNSA. V trimming: 5 bases; J trimming: 0 bases; junction bases outside the gene matches: 12. This CDR3 contains 18 residues. CDR3 region: CASSHPPAGPPNTGELFF. Written as DNA, the CDR3 is TGTGCCAGCAGCCACCCCCCAGCGGGGCCTCCGAACACCGGGGAGCTGTTTTTT.

This clonotype was recorded a few times. The CDR3 loop reads CASSLTGGNQPQHF. CDR3 in DNA: TGTGCCAGCAGCCTTACAGGGGGCAATCAGCCCCAGCATTTT. The V gene is TRBV9, the J gene TRBJ1-5, with TRBD1 matching 7 bases. Germline CDR1 SGDLS, CDR2 YYNGEE. The V and J ends lost 4 bases and 2 bases, in that order; junction bases with no gene match: 3. The length of the CDR3 is 14 residues.

The chain couples TRBV27 to TRBJ1-6; D is ambiguous. CDR1 and CDR2 from the germline V gene are MNHEY and SMNVEV (reference sequence). This CDR3 is built from 14 residues. The V end lost 3 bases, the J end lost 4 bases, and 7 bases lay between the germline ends. DNA for the CDR3: TGTGCCAGCAGTTTTCGGGGATATAATTCACCCCTCCACTTT. Amino acid sequence: CASSFRGYNSPLHF.

This clonotype was recorded many times. The rearrangement uses TRBV5-1 and TRBJ2-1; TRBD2 matches at 9 bases. CDR3 length equals 15 residues. The V gene's germline CDR1 is SGHRS and CDR2 YFSETQ. The J segment lost 5 bases and the V segment lost 0 bases, leaving 3 bases of the junction unmatched. The CDR3 here is CASSLGPSGDNEQFF. The CDR3 DNA reads as TGCGCCAGCAGCTTGGGTCCTAGCGGGGACAATGAGCAGTTCTTC.

This clonotype was picked up a small number of times. The chain links TRBV25-1 to TRBJ2-5; TRBD1 might be the D (6 bases). The ends were cut back, 5 bases at V and 4 bases at J, with 14 bases in the middle. This CDR3 contains 14 residues. Germline CDR1 reads MGHDK; CDR2 reads SYGVNS. Here the CDR3 DNA reads TGTGCCAGCAGTAAACAGGGTGGCGTAGAGACCCAGTACTTC. It yields the protein CASSKQGGVETQYF.

CDR3 sequence (DNA): TGTGCCAACGCAAGCCCGGGACAGTACGAGCAGTACGTC. This encodes CANASPGQYEQYV. The V gene is TRBV27, the J gene TRBJ2-7, with 7 bases matching TRBD1. Losses at the gene ends were 10 bases for V and 4 bases for J; bases not matched to a gene: 10. Germline V lookup: CDR1 MNHEY, CDR2 SMNVEV (reference sequence). CDR3 length equals 13 residues.

The gene calls are TRBV20-1 and TRBJ2-7; TRBD1 aligns across 7 bases. The CDR3 sequence is 13 residues long. The V gene end was trimmed by 6 bases and the J gene end by 4 bases; junction bases not matched to a gene: 9. The V gene's germline CDR1 is DFQATT and CDR2 SNEGSKA (reference sequence). The CDR3 coding sequence is TGCAGTGCCGACCGGGACAGCTTGTACGAGCAGTACTTC. Its translation is CSADRDSLYEQYF.

This clonotype occurred a few times. This sequence joins TRBV11-2 and TRBJ2-1; possible D gene TRBD1, 5 bases. Trimming pared 0 bases from V and 11 bases from J, leaving 8 bases between. The CDR3 loop spans 12 amino acids. CDR1 is SGHAT and CDR2 is FQNNGV in the germline V gene. CDR3 residues: CASSLEGVQQFF. The CDR3 nucleotides are TGTGCCAGCAGCTTAGAAGGGGTTCAGCAGTTCTTC.

This clonotype was seen ten or more times. The rearrangement links TRBV7-8 to TRBJ2-1; 8 bases align to TRBD1. The V segment lost 6 bases and the J segment 7 bases; nucleotides outside the gene matches: 17. This CDR3 is built from 17 residues. Germline CDR1 SGHVS, CDR2 FQNEAQ. CDR3: CASRPPGGRDHRNEQFF. CDR3 coding DNA: TGTGCCAGCAGACCCCCAGGGGGCAGGGACCATCGTAATGAGCAGTTCTTC. The whole variable domain, filled in from reference TRBV7-8 and TRBJ2-1, reads GAGVSQSPRYKVAKRGQDVALRCDPISGHVSLFWYQQALGQGPEFLTYFQNEAQLDKSGLPSDRFFAERPEGSVSTLKIQRTQQEDSAVYLCASRPPGGRDHRNEQFFGPGTRLTVL.

Only a few counts were recorded for this clonotype. The V call is TRBV10-3, the J call TRBJ2-7; 7 positions agree with TRBD1. V lost 6 bases and J lost 5; bases outside the gene matches: 10. CDR1 is ENHRY, CDR2 SYGVKD, per germline. There are 14 residues in the CDR3. In DNA, the CDR3 is TGTGCCATCAGCCCCGAGGGGGCCTGGCACGAGCAGTACTTC. Amino acids: CAISPEGAWHEQYF.

This clonotype turned up a few times. The chain uses TRBV4-1 and TRBJ2-7; perhaps TRBD2 as D (6 bases). The V gene lost 4 bases and the J gene lost 7 bases, with 14 bases spanning the gap. CDR3 length equals 13 residues. Germline V lookup: CDR1 MGHRA, CDR2 YSYEKL. The CDR3 DNA is TGCGCCAGCAGCCTCTCCGGGGGAAGGGAGCAGTACTTC. Translating it yields CASSLSGGREQYF.

This clonotype was seen at least ten times. The J gene is TRBJ2-7, the V gene TRBV6-2 or TRBV6-3; D may be TRBD1 (5 bases). Germline V lookup: CDR1 MNHEY, CDR2 SVGEGT. The CDR3 has 14 amino acids. Deletions cut 2 bases from V and 7 bases from J, with 15 bases between. CDR3 amino acids: CASSYGPGRWEQYV. For the CDR3, the DNA is TGTGCCAGCAGTTACGGGCCAGGGCGATGGGAGCAGTACGTC.

This clonotype was recorded many times. The rearrangement links TRBV5-1 to TRBJ2-3; 9 nucleotides agree with TRBD1. V shed 4 bases, J shed 1 base, and the junction held 4 bases outside the gene matches. The CDR3 extends over 15 amino acids. CDR1 SGHRS and CDR2 YFSETQ come from the germline V gene. The CDR3, as DNA: TGCGCCAGCAGCAGGAGGACAGGGGGCACAGATACGCAGTATTTT. This translates into CASSRRTGGTDTQYF.

The V gene is TRBV7-9, the J gene TRBJ2-6; D call uncertain. The CDR3 is 16 amino acids. V was pared by 5 bases and J by 1 base, with 12 bases between. Germline assignment: CDR1 SEHNR and CDR2 FQNEAQ (reference sequence). The CDR3 DNA follows: TGTGCCAGCAGCCCACGAACCGGGTCTGGGGCCAACGTCCTGACTTTC. It translates to CASSPRTGSGANVLTF.

Only a few counts were recorded for this clonotype. The rearrangement links TRBV6-6 to TRBJ2-7; D might be TRBD1 (5 bases). This CDR3 has 12 residues. V gave up 5 bases and J gave up 3 bases, with 8 bases separating them. CDR1 and CDR2 (germline): MNHNY, SVGAGI (reference sequence). CDR3 nucleotide sequence: TGTGCCAGCAGTCCTCAGGGCTACGAGCAGTACGTC. Its protein is CASSPQGYEQYV.

The chain carries TRBV23-1 and TRBJ2-7, with D tentatively TRBD1 (6 bases). TRBV23-1 belongs to the ORF category, with a function that is uncertain. CDR3 length: 12 amino acids. V lost 10 bases and J lost 0, with 10 bases in between. CDR3 sequence reads: CANQGLSYEQYV. The CDR3 DNA follows: TGCGCCAATCAGGGGCTCTCCTACGAGCAGTACGTC.

This clonotype was detected only a few times. The V gene is TRBV5-6, the J gene TRBJ2-3; perhaps TRBD2 as D (5 bases). The CDR3 is 16 amino acids. V lost 0 bases to trimming and J lost 4 bases, with 15 bases between them. CDR1 and CDR2 from the germline V gene are SGHDT and YYEEEE. CDR3 amino acids: CASSLEVGLLADTQYF. CDR3 nucleotide sequence: TGTGCCAGCAGCTTGGAGGTCGGTTTACTAGCAGATACGCAGTATTTT.

Notes on this clonotype: Given the absence of the conserved phenylalanine or tryptophan at the CDR3 end, a read error is likely. The chain joins TRBV7-9 to TRBJ1-3; D uncertain. The CDR3 runs 16 residues. Trimming removed 6 bases from V and 0 bases from J, with 15 bases in between. Per germline, CDR1 SEHNR and CDR2 FQNEAQ (reference sequence). Here the CDR3 DNA reads TGTGCCAGCAGTTCGACCCGAACCCTCTCTGGAAACACCATATATTAT. It translates to CASSSTRTLSGNTIYY.

The rearrangement uses TRBV24-1 and TRBJ1-5; D unresolved. The ends were cut back, 4 bases at V and 7 bases at J, with 16 bases in the middle. The CDR3 has 15 residues. Germline CDR1 and CDR2: KGHDR and SFDVKD. CDR3 amino acids: CATSERWEGEQPQHF. The CDR3 DNA reads TGTGCCACCAGTGAAAGGTGGGAGGGAGAGCAGCCCCAGCATTTT.